The 32 T cell receptor beta chains below were found in one sample sequenced in a study of OX40 agonist ivuxolimab in advanced cancers. The repertoire was sequenced with immunoSEQ multiplex PCR; TCRdb's copy has only in-frame clones and lacks some. The sample carries roughly 62,000 clones, more than 65% recorded once. Sample: CD4+ or CD8+ T cells sorted from blood, taken in a trial of the OX40 agonist ivuxolimab. All receptors derive from an adult with an advanced solid tumor such as melanoma, head and neck, liver or kidney cancer.

The V and J genes are TRBV5-5 and TRBJ1-3; D gene ambiguous. The V end lost 2 bases, the J end lost 3 bases, and 12 bases lay between the germline ends. CDR3 length equals 15 residues. Germline V CDR1 and CDR2: SGHKS, YYEKEE (reference sequence). This CDR3 is CASSFSSGHGNTIYF. CDR3 bases: TGTGCCAGCAGCTTTTCCAGCGGTCATGGAAACACCATATATTTT.

This chain links TRBV18 with TRBJ1-1; 12 bases agree with TRBD1. This CDR3 comprises 17 residues. The germline CDR1 and CDR2 sequences are KGHSH and LQKENI. The V gene end was trimmed by 5 bases and the J gene end by 6 bases; junction bases not matched to a gene: 13. CDR3 coding DNA: TGTGCCAGCTCAACAGGGACAGGGGGCGTTTTTCATGCTGAAGCTTTCTTT. As protein: CASSTGTGGVFHAEAFF.

V is TRBV6-1 and J is TRBJ2-3; D may be TRBD1 (6 bases). This CDR3 contains 15 residues. V lost 2 bases, J lost 3 bases, and 12 bases lay in between. Germline CDR1 MNHNS, CDR2 SASEGT. The CDR3 reads CASSERARGTDTQYF. The CDR3 nucleotides read TGTGCCAGCAGTGAACGGGCCAGGGGAACAGATACGCAGTATTTT.

The J gene is TRBJ2-3, the V gene TRBV6-1; TRBD2 aligns across 12 bases. Germline CDR1 MNHNS, CDR2 SASEGT. J was trimmed by 9 bases and V by 2 bases; bases with no gene match: 3. The CDR3 contains 14 residues. The CDR3 DNA reads as TGTGCCAGCAGTGAACTAGCGGGGGGGCAGACGCAGTATTTT. Amino acids: CASSELAGGQTQYF.

This clone occurred once. The chain carries TRBV27 and TRBJ2-6; TRBD1 matches 7 bases. V shed 5 bases and J 0 bases; nucleotides not matched to a gene: 4. The CDR3 loop spans 16 amino acids. Germline V CDR1 and CDR2: MNHEY, SMNVEV (reference sequence). The CDR3 protein is CASSVYRGSGANVLTF. The CDR3 DNA reads as TGTGCCAGCAGTGTATACAGGGGCTCTGGGGCCAACGTCCTGACTTTC.

The V call is TRBV11-2, the J call TRBJ1-5; D remains ambiguous. Germline V gene lookup returns CDR1 SGHAT and CDR2 FQNNGV. V gave up 5 bases and J gave up 1 base, with 15 bases separating them. The CDR3 contains 16 residues. CDR3 sequence: CASSPREGLSNQPQHF. Here the CDR3 DNA reads TGTGCCAGCAGCCCGCGTGAAGGTCTGAGCAATCAGCCCCAGCATTTT.

Remarks on this clone: This sample includes further DNA sequences coding for the same CDR3. This chain connects TRBV6-5 to TRBJ1-2; D gene ambiguous. The CDR3 runs 11 residues. Germline V CDR1 and CDR2: MNHEY, SVGAGI. The V end was cut by 5 bases, the J end by 5 bases, with 6 bases between. DNA of the CDR3: TGTGCCAGCAGTACGGGATATGGCTACACCTTC. Protein product: CASSTGYGYTF.

CDR3 DNA: TGTGCCAGCAGCCAAGAAAACGGCGGGCGCACAGATACGCAGTATTTT. Translated: CASSQENGGRTDTQYF. The chain employs TRBV4-2 and TRBJ2-3, with D maybe TRBD2 (5 bases). The CDR3 loop spans 16 amino acids. V dropped 0 bases and J dropped 1 base, with 11 bases sitting between them. CDR1 and CDR2 from the germline V gene are LGHNA and YNFKEQ.

This clone was counted a single time. The gene calls are TRBV21-1 and TRBJ1-1. TRBV21-1 is described as a pseudogene. The CDR3 totals 16 residues. CDR3 coding DNA: TGTGCCAGCAGCCTAAGGGTTGGACTTCTGAACACTGAAGCTTTCTTT. Its protein product is CASSLRVGLLNTEAFF.

The V gene is TRBV7-3, the J gene TRBJ2-2; 7 bases line up with TRBD1. After removal of 5 bases from V and 4 bases from J, the junction contained 4 bases not matched to a gene. The CDR3 spans 14 residues. Germline lookup yields CDR1 SGHTA and CDR2 FQGTGA. CDR3 bases: TGTGCCAGCAGCCAGGGACAGCTCACCGGGGAGCTGTTTTTT. Translated, it gives CASSQGQLTGELFF.

The chain combines TRBV7-3 with TRBJ1-1, with unresolved D. The CDR3 is made up of 14 amino acids. From germline, CDR1 is SGHTA and CDR2 FQGTGA. Trimming removed 0 bases from V and 0 bases from J, with 5 bases in between. DNA for the CDR3: TGTGCCAGCAGCTTAACCAGCCTGAACACTGAAGCTTTCTTT. Protein sequence: CASSLTSLNTEAFF. The variable domain in full, with the rest retrieved from reference TRBV7-3 and TRBJ1-1, is GAGVSQTPSNKVTEKGKYVELRCDPISGHTALYWYRQSLGQGPEFLIYFQGTGAADDSGLPNDRFFAVRPEGSVSTLKIQRTERGDSAVYLCASSLTSLNTEAFFGQGTRLTVV.

The chain couples TRBV7-2 to TRBJ2-4, with D perhaps assigned TRBD1 or TRBD2 (5 bases each). The CDR3 extends over 14 amino acids. V lost 3 bases, J lost 1 base, and 7 bases lay in between. Germline values: CDR1 SGHTA, CDR2 FQGNSA. The DNA for the CDR3 is TGTGCCAGCAGCTTTTGGGGGGCCAAAAACATTCAGTACTTC. Its translation is CASSFWGAKNIQYF.

The rearrangement joins TRBV5-6 to TRBJ2-1; 7 bases match TRBD2. Per the germline V gene, CDR1 is SGHDT and CDR2 is YYEEEE. The CDR3 length is 14 residues. V lost 2 bases to trimming and J lost 8 bases; unmatched junction nucleotides: 7. In DNA, the CDR3 is TGTGCCAGCAGCTTCCCTGGGGGGGTCTATGAGCAGTTCTTC. Amino acids: CASSFPGGVYEQFF. The complete variable domain, with remaining parts taken from reference TRBV5-6 and TRBJ2-1, reads DAGVTQSPTHLIKTRGQQVTLRCSPKSGHDTVSWYQQALGQGPQFIFQYYEEEERQRGNFPDRFSGHQFPNYSSELNVNALLLGDSALYLCASSFPGGVYEQFFGPGTRLTVL.

CDR3 sequence reads: CASSLLRSGGIMNTEAFF. The CDR3 nucleotides are TGCGCCAGCAGCTTACTACGGTCCGGGGGGATTATGAACACTGAAGCTTTCTTT. The chain has TRBV5-1 and TRBJ1-1; tentative D call: TRBD1 (5 bases). This CDR3 comprises 18 residues. The V end was cut by 2 bases, the J end by 0 bases, with 20 bases between. Per the germline V gene, CDR1 is SGHRS and CDR2 is YFSETQ. Filled out from reference TRBV5-1 and TRBJ1-1, the complete variable domain reads KAGVTQTPRYLIKTRGQQVTLSCSPISGHRSVSWYQQTPGQGLQFLFEYFSETQRNKGNFPGRFSGRQFSNSRSEMNVSTLELGDSALYLCASSLLRSGGIMNTEAFFGQGTRLTVV.

The V and J genes are TRBV10-3 and TRBJ1-5; 11 bases agree with TRBD1. CDR1 and CDR2 (germline): ENHRY, SYGVKD. Trimming at V came to 10 bases and at J to 2 bases, leaving 4 bases not matched to a gene. The CDR3 has 14 amino acids. The DNA for the CDR3 is TGTGCCACCGGGACAGGGGGTGGCAATCAGCCCCAGCATTTT. Residues: CATGTGGGNQPQHF.

This chain links TRBV21-1 with TRBJ2-4; the D call TRBD1 from the table was never checked on the DNA. TRBV21-1 is noted as a pseudogene. This CDR3 contains 12 residues. CDR3 nucleotides: TGTGCCAGAGGACAGGCCAAAAACATTCAGTACTTC. The encoded protein is CARGQAKNIQYF.

This clone has only a few counts. This chain connects TRBV5-1 to TRBJ2-1; 15 nucleotides agree with TRBD2. Germline V gene data show CDR1 as SGHRS and CDR2 as YFSETQ. The ends lost 2 bases at V and 0 bases at J; junction bases unmatched: 12. This CDR3 spans 21 amino acids. The CDR3 nucleotides read TGCGCCAGCAGCTTCCCGGGACTAGCGGGGGGCCCCGGGAGCTCCTACAATGAGCAGTTCTTC. Amino acid sequence: CASSFPGLAGGPGSSYNEQFF.

This chain uses TRBV15 with TRBJ1-2; possibly TRBD1 for D (6 bases). The V and J ends lost 3 bases and 8 bases respectively, with 16 bases between them. CDR1 and CDR2 from the germline V gene are LNHNV and YYDKDF (reference sequence). The CDR3 contains 14 residues. CDR3 nucleotide sequence: TGTGCCACCAGCAGGACGACAGGTCGGGAAGGCTACACCTTC. Residues: CATSRTTGREGYTF.

The V call is TRBV6-6, the J call TRBJ1-5; 8 bases line up with TRBD1. V was clipped by 5 bases and J by 6 bases; unmatched bases: 9. This CDR3 spans 15 amino acids. Germline values: CDR1 MNHNY, CDR2 SVGAGI (reference sequence). The CDR3 spells CASSTRTGWTQPQHF. The CDR3 nucleotides are TGTGCCAGCAGTACCCGGACAGGGTGGACTCAGCCCCAGCATTTT.

This clone showed up just a few times. The CDR3 protein is CATSRSNKIQETQYF. The CDR3 nucleotides read TGTGCCACCAGCAGATCGAATAAGATACAAGAGACCCAGTACTTC. This chain links TRBV15 with TRBJ2-5, with D unclear. CDR1 and CDR2 (germline): LNHNV, YYDKDF (reference sequence). The V end lost 2 bases, the J end lost 2 bases, and 12 bases lay between the germline ends. The CDR3 loop spans 15 amino acids.

The chain combines TRBV6-5 with TRBJ2-7, with D possibly matching TRBD1 (6 bases). Trimming took 6 bases from V and 1 from J, leaving 10 bases between them. CDR1 and CDR2 (germline): MNHEY, SVGAGI. The CDR3 has 13 amino acids. The CDR3 region is CASSSGQSYEQYF. The CDR3 DNA sequence: TGTGCCAGCAGCTCTGGACAGTCCTACGAGCAGTACTTC.

This chain links TRBV7-9 with TRBJ2-4; unclear D gene. CDR1 and CDR2 from the germline V gene are SEHNR and FQNEAQ (reference sequence). V lost 1 base and J lost 15, with 19 bases in between. This CDR3 comprises 14 residues. The CDR3 here is CASSLGDDHNLRYF. CDR3 in DNA: TGTGCCAGCAGCTTAGGGGATGACCACAACCTAAGGTACTTC.

V gene TRBV7-6 combines with J gene TRBJ1-2; 8 nucleotides align to TRBD1. The CDR3 runs to 14 residues. CDR1 is SGHVS, CDR2 FNYEAQ, per germline. The trim removed 5 bases at V and 4 bases at J, leaving 6 bases unmatched. As DNA, the CDR3 is TGTGCCAGCAGCGGGGGGACAGGTCCCTATGGCTACACCTTC. Translation gives CASSGGTGPYGYTF.

The rearrangement links TRBV5-1 to TRBJ1-6; D not certain. The CDR3 sequence is 16 residues long. Trimming pared 0 bases from V and 5 bases from J, leaving 12 bases between. Germline V gives CDR1 SGHRS, CDR2 YFSETQ. The CDR3 DNA follows: TGCGCCAGCAGCTTGGCACTTTCGGCCAATAATTCACCCCTCCACTTT. This encodes CASSLALSANNSPLHF.

The rearrangement uses TRBV6-5 and TRBJ1-1; D may be TRBD1 (5 bases). The length of the CDR3 is 14 residues. Trimming cost V 0 bases and J 3 bases, with 8 bases left between them. Germline CDR1 MNHEY, CDR2 SVGAGI. The CDR3 DNA is TGTGCCAGCAGTTACTCGGGGCCGCACACTGAAGCTTTCTTT. Its protein product is CASSYSGPHTEAFF.

The V call is TRBV5-4, the J call TRBJ1-4; 8 nucleotides line up with TRBD1. This CDR3 is 16 amino acids long. CDR1 SGHNT and CDR2 YYREEE come from the germline V gene (reference sequence). J lost 4 bases, V lost 4 bases, and 9 bases had no gene match. The CDR3 region is CASSDASTGVNEKLFF. The CDR3, as DNA: TGTGCCAGCAGCGACGCCTCGACAGGGGTTAATGAAAAACTGTTTTTT.

V is TRBV28 and J is TRBJ2-7, with TRBD2 as a possible D gene (5 bases). Germline V CDR1 and CDR2: MDHEN, SYDVKM. V lost 9 bases and J lost 2, with 17 bases in between. The length of the CDR3 is 14 residues. Here the CDR3 DNA reads TGTGCCAGTCTCCTAGCTATCCCCCCCTACGAGCAGTACTTC. It codes for CASLLAIPPYEQYF.

The rearrangement uses TRBV5-6 and TRBJ1-6, with 8 bases identical to TRBD1. Germline-derived CDR1 and CDR2 are SGHDT and YYEEEE. V was pared by 2 bases and J by 7 bases, with 8 bases of the junction left unmatched. This CDR3 contains 16 residues. CDR3 amino acids: CASSFRAGGRNSPLHF. CDR3 nucleotides: TGTGCCAGCAGCTTCAGGGCAGGGGGCCGGAATTCACCCCTCCACTTT.

The rearrangement uses TRBV4-2 and TRBJ1-5; D unclear. From germline, CDR1 is LGHNA and CDR2 YNFKEQ. This CDR3 spans 16 amino acids. V lost 0 bases to trimming and J lost 7 bases, with 16 bases between them. The CDR3 spells CASSQESLGSGQPQHF. The DNA for the CDR3 is TGTGCCAGCAGCCAAGAAAGTCTGGGCTCCGGGCAGCCCCAGCATTTT.

The chain is built from TRBV11-2 and TRBJ1-5; D is uncertain. The CDR3 runs to 15 residues. Germline V CDR1 and CDR2: SGHAT, FQNNGV. V lost 5 bases and J 4 bases, leaving 15 bases between the germline ends. As DNA, the CDR3 is TGTGCCAGCAGCCAAGGTGATGGGGTTAATCAGCCCCAGCATTTT. This sequence encodes CASSQGDGVNQPQHF.

The V gene is TRBV28, the J gene TRBJ2-7, with TRBD1 matching over 9 bases. Germline V lookup: CDR1 MDHEN, CDR2 SYDVKM. V lost 5 bases and J lost 2; bases outside the gene matches: 7. This CDR3 has 15 amino acids. The DNA for the CDR3 is TGTGCCAGCAGTGGGCACGGGACAGGGACCTACGAGCAGTACTTC. It translates to CASSGHGTGTYEQYF. Drawing the rest from reference TRBV28 and TRBJ2-7, the complete variable domain is DVKVTQSSRYLVKRTGEKVFLECVQDMDHENMFWYRQDPGLGLRLIYFSYDVKMKEKGDIPEGYSVSREKKERFSLILESASTNQTSMYLCASSGHGTGTYEQYFGPGTRLTVT.

This clone was recorded only once. The chain joins TRBV29-1 to TRBJ1-1; D is possibly TRBD1 (5 bases). This CDR3 spans 15 amino acids. Germline loops: CDR1 SQVTM, CDR2 ANQGSEA. Trimming removed 5 bases from V and 1 base from J, with 17 bases in between. CDR3 nucleotide sequence: TGCAGCGTTCCTGGGACGGGAGGAGGGAACACTGAAGCTTTCTTT. It is translated as CSVPGTGGGNTEAFF.